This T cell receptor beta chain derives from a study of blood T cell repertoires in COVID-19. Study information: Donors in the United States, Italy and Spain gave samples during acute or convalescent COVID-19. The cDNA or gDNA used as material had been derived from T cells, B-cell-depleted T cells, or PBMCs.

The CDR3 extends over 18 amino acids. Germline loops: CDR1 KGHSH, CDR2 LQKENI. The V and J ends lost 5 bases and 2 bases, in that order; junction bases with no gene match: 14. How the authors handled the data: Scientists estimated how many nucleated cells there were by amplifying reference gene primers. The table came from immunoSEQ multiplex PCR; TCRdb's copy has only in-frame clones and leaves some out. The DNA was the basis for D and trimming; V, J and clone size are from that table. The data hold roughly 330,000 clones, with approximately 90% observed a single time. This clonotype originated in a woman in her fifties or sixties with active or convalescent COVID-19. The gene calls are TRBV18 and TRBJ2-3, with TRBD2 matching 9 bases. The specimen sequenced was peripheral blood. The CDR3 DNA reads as TGTGCCAGCTCAGCCGAAAATCCAGCGGGGGGCCTCACAGATACGCAGTATTTT. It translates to CASSAENPAGGLTDTQYF. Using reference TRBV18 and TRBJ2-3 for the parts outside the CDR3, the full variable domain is NAGVMQNPRHLVRRRGQEARLRCSPMKGHSHVYWYRQLPEEGLKFMVYLQKENIIDESGMPKERFSAEFPKEGPSILRIQQVVRGDSAAYFCASSAENPAGGLTDTQYFGPGTRLTVL.